Following are 13 T cell receptor beta chains from one sample sequenced in a study of T-cell reconstitution after alpha-beta-depleted transplantation in children. The library targeted TCRbeta and was prepared with unique molecular identifiers. TCRdb re-analysed the PCR reads in MiXCR, keeping a single row per CDR3 protein. The data contain over 400,000 distinct CDR3 sequences, around an eighth of them singletons. Sequenced here: PBMCs from the stem cell graft donor, sampled from the stem cell graft. These receptors were taken from a human donor who donated a stem cell graft to a child with combined immunodeficiency.

In this sample, this clonotype turned up a few times. The CDR3 here is CASSLRPTYNEQFF. In nucleotides, the CDR3 is TGTGCCAGCAGCCTCCGGCCGACATACAATGAGCAGTTCTTC. J is TRBJ2-1 and V is TRBV6-1; no definite D call. Germline lookup yields CDR1 MNHNS and CDR2 SASEGT. Trimming removed 6 bases at V and 4 bases at J, with 13 bases between. This CDR3 spans 14 amino acids.

This clonotype was seen at least ten times. This may arise from a read error, as a much more abundant clone is one base away. The chain couples TRBV10-3 to TRBJ2-7, with D tentatively TRBD2 (5 bases). The CDR3 extends over 11 amino acids. CDR1 ENHRY and CDR2 SYGVKD come from the germline V gene. V was clipped by 6 bases and J by 3 bases, with 6 bases between them. CDR3: CAISRDYEQYF. The CDR3 DNA reads as TGTGCCATCAGCCGGGACTACGAGCAGTACTTC.

The genes are TRBV9 and TRBJ2-3; D ambiguous. V was clipped by 0 bases and J by 3 bases, with 11 bases between them. Germline assignment: CDR1 SGDLS and CDR2 YYNGEE. The CDR3 loop spans 15 amino acids. The CDR3 sequence: CASSVGVSDTDTQYF. The CDR3 DNA reads TGTGCCAGCAGCGTAGGAGTCTCAGATACAGATACGCAGTATTTT.

The chain links TRBV27 to TRBJ2-7; maybe TRBD2 (7 bases). Per germline, CDR1 MNHEY and CDR2 SMNVEV (reference sequence). Trimming left V 6 bases short and J 6 bases short, with 24 bases between. This CDR3 is built from 16 residues. The CDR3 sequence is CASSPFGGQDPLEQYF. The CDR3 region has the DNA TGTGCCAGCAGCCCCTTCGGGGGGCAGGACCCCCTCGAGCAGTACTTC.

This chain uses TRBV5-1 with TRBJ2-6; D remains unclear. Germline V gene data show CDR1 as SGHRS and CDR2 as YFSETQ. This CDR3 comprises 16 residues. Trimming removed 2 bases from V and 0 bases from J, with 9 bases in between. CDR3 amino acids: CASSFEAASGANVLTF. CDR3 DNA sequence: TGCGCCAGCAGCTTTGAGGCTGCCTCTGGGGCCAACGTCCTGACTTTC.

V and J are TRBV11-2 and TRBJ2-2, with 9 nucleotides matching TRBD2. Germline CDR1 SGHAT, CDR2 FQNNGV. J lost 0 bases, V lost 3 bases, and 8 bases had no gene match. CDR3 length equals 18 residues. CDR3: CASSFNPSGVTNTGELFF. In DNA form, the CDR3 reads TGTGCCAGCAGCTTTAATCCTAGCGGGGTAACGAACACCGGGGAGCTGTTTTTT.

This clonotype was detected only a few times. This chain's CDR3 is CAISEFTAPGELFF. The CDR3, as DNA: TGTGCCATCAGTGAGTTTACTGCCCCCGGGGAGCTGTTTTTT. The chain is built from TRBV10-3 and TRBJ2-2; D gene unclear. Germline CDR1 reads ENHRY; CDR2 reads SYGVKD. Trimming took 1 base from V and 6 from J, leaving 9 bases between them. This CDR3 has 14 amino acids.

The chain carries TRBV4-1 and TRBJ2-3, with 11 bases that match TRBD2. The junction had 8 bases not matched to a gene; V was cut back by 4 bases and J by 5 bases. This CDR3 is 16 amino acids long. Germline assignment: CDR1 MGHRA and CDR2 YSYEKL. This chain's CDR3 is CASSLLLAGAGDTQYF. The CDR3 DNA is TGCGCCAGCAGCCTCTTACTAGCGGGAGCTGGAGATACGCAGTATTTT.

This clonotype appeared a few times. V usage is TRBV4-3 and J usage is TRBJ1-1; 8 bases align to TRBD1. This CDR3 has 16 amino acids. Unmatched junction bases numbered 7, after V lost 0 bases and J lost 4 bases. From germline, CDR1 is LGHNA and CDR2 YSLEER. The CDR3 spells CASSQDDRGMGTEAFF. The CDR3 DNA sequence: TGCGCCAGCAGCCAAGACGACAGGGGTATGGGCACTGAAGCTTTCTTT.

This clonotype occurred a few times. This sequence joins TRBV29-1 and TRBJ2-1, with TRBD1 matching 7 bases. V was pared by 7 bases and J by 2 bases, with 5 bases of the junction left unmatched. The germline V gene has CDR1 SQVTM and CDR2 ANQGSEA. The CDR3 is 13 residues long. The DNA for the CDR3 is TGCAGCGGAACCGGGACAGCCTACAATGAGCAGTTCTTC. Amino acid sequence: CSGTGTAYNEQFF.

V usage is TRBV24-1 and J usage is TRBJ2-3, with 8 bases aligning to TRBD1. Germline V lookup: CDR1 KGHDR, CDR2 SFDVKD. The CDR3 is 18 amino acids. V shed 1 base and J 6 bases; nucleotides not matched to a gene: 14. The chain's CDR3 is CATSDFPSRGLLLDTQYF. The CDR3 nucleotides read TGTGCCACCAGTGATTTCCCCAGCAGGGGGCTGTTGTTGGATACGCAGTATTTT.

The chain employs TRBV7-2 and TRBJ2-1; D is perhaps TRBD2 (6 bases). Trimming pared 1 base from V and 1 base from J, leaving 11 bases between. Germline CDR1 and CDR2: SGHTA and FQGNSA. This CDR3 spans 16 amino acids. This chain's CDR3 is CASSLDSTRSYNEQFF. The CDR3 nucleotides are TGTGCCAGCAGCTTAGACTCGACTAGGTCCTACAATGAGCAGTTCTTC. Supplemented by reference TRBV7-2 and TRBJ2-1, the full variable domain reads GAGVSQSPSNKVTEKGKDVELRCDPISGHTALYWYRQSLGQGLEFLIYFQGNSAPDKSGLPSDRFSAERTGGSVSTLTIQRTQQEDSAVYLCASSLDSTRSYNEQFFGPGTRLTVL.

The V gene is TRBV5-1, the J gene TRBJ2-4, with 12 bases that match TRBD1. Germline CDR1 and CDR2: SGHRS and YFSETQ. This CDR3 has 14 amino acids. V dropped 4 bases and J dropped 6; count of bases not matched to a gene: 2. CDR3 residues: CASSMGQGANIQYF. The CDR3 DNA is TGCGCCAGCAGCATGGGACAGGGGGCAAACATTCAGTACTTC.